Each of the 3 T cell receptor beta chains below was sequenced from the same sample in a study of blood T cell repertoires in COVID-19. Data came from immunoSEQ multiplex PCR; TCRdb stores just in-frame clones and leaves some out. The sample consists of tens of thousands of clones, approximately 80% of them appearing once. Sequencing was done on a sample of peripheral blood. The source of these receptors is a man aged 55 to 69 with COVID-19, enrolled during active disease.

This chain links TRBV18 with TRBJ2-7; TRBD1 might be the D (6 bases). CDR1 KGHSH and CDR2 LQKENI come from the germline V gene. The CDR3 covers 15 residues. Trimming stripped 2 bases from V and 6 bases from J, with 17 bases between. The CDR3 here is CASSPTGTPAAEQYF. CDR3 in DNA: TGTGCCAGCTCACCAACCGGGACACCAGCCGCCGAGCAGTACTTC.

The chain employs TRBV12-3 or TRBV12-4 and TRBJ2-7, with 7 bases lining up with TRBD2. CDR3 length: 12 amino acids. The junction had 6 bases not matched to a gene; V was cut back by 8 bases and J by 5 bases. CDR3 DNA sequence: TGTGCCAGCGGGGGGGTGGAGGACGAGCAGTACTTC. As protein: CASGGVEDEQYF.

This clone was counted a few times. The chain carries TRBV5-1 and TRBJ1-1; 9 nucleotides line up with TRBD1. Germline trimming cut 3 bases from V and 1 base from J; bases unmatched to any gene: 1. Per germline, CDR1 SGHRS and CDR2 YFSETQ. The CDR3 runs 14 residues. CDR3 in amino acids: CASSSGQGNTEAFF. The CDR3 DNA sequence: TGCGCCAGCAGCTCGGGACAGGGGAACACTGAAGCTTTCTTT.